The source of this T cell receptor beta chain is a study of identical twins. Findings of the study overall: In cord blood, abundant beta clonotypes had fewer insertions; memory showed no trend. Invariant populations such as MAIT and iNKT cells could partly muddle zero-insertion analyses. Twin-shared out-of-frame alpha sequences were enriched for low generation probability.

Each CDR3 protein gets one entry after TCRdb re-called the 5' RACE reads with MiXCR. The sample has approximately 1.8 million distinct CDR3 sequences; 32% are singletons. This clonotype appeared a few times. Its antigen is currently unknown. CDR1 and CDR2 (germline): DFQATT, SNEGSKA (reference sequence). This CDR3 has 13 amino acids. This TCR came from a newborn girl in good health. The chain is built from TRBV20-1 and TRBJ2-1; 15 nucleotides align to TRBD2. The source material was cord blood. The CDR3 reads CRIGLAGGEEQFF. Written as DNA, the CDR3 is TGCAGGATTGGACTAGCGGGAGGGGAGGAGCAGTTCTTC.